This note documents a single T cell receptor (beta chain) sequence. This sample is part of a study of T cell responses to AZD1222 COVID-19 vaccine. The repertoire was sequenced with immunoSEQ multiplex PCR; TCRdb's copy has only in-frame clones and lacks some. The sample holds about 150,000 clones, approximately 87% seen once. Source: peripheral blood, taken on day 0 of MenACWY control vaccination. This TCR derives from an adult in good health.

CDR3 DNA sequence: TGTGCCATCAGTGACACCCAGAAGGACTTAAAAAGCTCCTACGAGCAGTACTTC. Its protein is CAISDTQKDLKSSYEQYF. The gene calls are TRBV10-3 and TRBJ2-7; a weak D match, TRBD2 (5 bases). Between the trimmed V and J ends, which lost 3 bases and 0 bases, there was a span of 21 bases. Germline loops: CDR1 ENHRY, CDR2 SYGVKD. The CDR3 has 18 amino acids.